These 20 T cell receptor beta chains were all obtained from the same sample, sequenced in a study of T cell responses to AZD1222 COVID-19 vaccine. Profiled with immunoSEQ multiplex PCR; TCRdb holds only in-frame clones, not every one. The sample includes approximately 140,000 clones, around 93% seen only once; the top ten take approximately 5.4%. Sequenced here: peripheral blood, sampled on day 0 of AZD1222 vaccination. The receptors shown here come from an adult in good health.

The chain joins TRBV4-2 to TRBJ2-3; D gene ambiguous. CDR3 length: 13 residues. The germline V gene has CDR1 LGHNA and CDR2 YNFKEQ. V was clipped by 4 bases and J by 11 bases, with 16 bases between them. This CDR3 is CASSPSHDTWQYF. As DNA, the CDR3 is TGTGCCAGCAGCCCGTCCCATGACACGTGGCAGTATTTT.

This rearrangement joins TRBV2 to TRBJ2-3, with 8 bases fitting TRBD2. This CDR3 spans 18 amino acids. J was trimmed by 1 base and V by 2 bases; bases with no gene match: 11. Germline assignment: CDR1 SNHLY and CDR2 FYNNEI. The CDR3 sequence: CASSEISGKEWGTDTQYF. The CDR3 region has the DNA TGTGCCAGCAGTGAAATTAGCGGGAAAGAATGGGGCACAGATACGCAGTATTTT.

This clone was counted a few times. J is TRBJ1-1 and V is TRBV30, with TRBD1 matching over 9 bases. The J segment lost 8 bases and the V segment lost 3 bases, leaving 4 bases of the junction unmatched. Germline V gene lookup returns CDR1 GTSNPN and CDR2 SVGIG (reference sequence). The CDR3 is 12 amino acids. The CDR3 DNA is TGTGCCTGGAGAAGAGGGACAGGGGAAGCTTTCTTT. This codes for CAWRRGTGEAFF. Complete variable domain (other parts from reference TRBV30 and TRBJ1-1): SQTIHQWPATLVQPVGSPLSLECTVEGTSNPNLYWYRQAAGRGLQLLFYSVGIGQISSEVPQNLSASRPQDRQFILSSKKLLLSDSGFYLCAWRRGTGEAFFGQGTRLTVV.

This chain connects TRBV12-5 to TRBJ1-1; no reliable D call. Germline V gives CDR1 LGHNT, CDR2 FRNRAP. CDR3 length equals 11 residues. Deletions cut 7 bases from V and 4 bases from J, with 7 bases between. The CDR3 is CASAGFTEAFF. CDR3 in DNA: TGTGCTAGTGCCGGATTCACTGAAGCTTTCTTT. The full variable domain, with the rest looked up from reference TRBV12-5 and TRBJ1-1, is DARVTQTPRHKVTEMGQEVTMRCQPILGHNTVFWYRQTMMQGLELLAYFRNRAPLDDSGMPKDRFSAEMPDATLATLKIQPSEPRDSAVYFCASAGFTEAFFGQGTRLTVV.

The V gene is TRBV10-3, the J gene TRBJ2-3; 9 bases are a match to TRBD2. Germline CDR1 ENHRY, CDR2 SYGVKD. V was clipped by 3 bases and J by 0 bases; unmatched bases: 7. The length of the CDR3 is 17 residues. CDR3 coding DNA: TGTGCCATCAGTGACCATCCCCTAGCGGGAAGCACAGATACGCAGTATTTT. This codes for CAISDHPLAGSTDTQYF.

The chain employs TRBV19 and TRBJ2-7; D ambiguous. Between the trimmed V and J ends, which lost 6 bases and 2 bases, there was a span of 8 bases. CDR3 size: 12 residues. CDR1 is LNHDA, CDR2 SQIVND, per germline (reference sequence). In DNA, the CDR3 is TGTGCCAGTAGCGGGCCAGCCTACGAGCAGTACTTC. As protein: CASSGPAYEQYF. Supplemented by reference TRBV19 and TRBJ2-7, the full variable domain reads DGGITQSPKYLFRKEGQNVTLSCEQNLNHDAMYWYRQDPGQGLRLIYYSQIVNDFQKGDIAEGYSVSREKKESFPLTVTSAQKNPTAFYLCASSGPAYEQYFGPGTRLTVT.

The rearrangement uses TRBV5-6 and TRBJ2-2; D not certain. The CDR3 runs 12 residues. With 4 bases removed from V and 4 bases from J, the gap between germline ends came to 5 bases. Germline CDR1 and CDR2: SGHDT and YYEEEE. In nucleotides, the CDR3 is TGTGCCAGCAGCCCTTCCACCGGGGAGCTGTTTTTT. Translating it yields CASSPSTGELFF. Full variable domain (rest looked up from reference TRBV5-6 and TRBJ2-2): DAGVTQSPTHLIKTRGQQVTLRCSPKSGHDTVSWYQQALGQGPQFIFQYYEEEERQRGNFPDRFSGHQFPNYSSELNVNALLLGDSALYLCASSPSTGELFFGEGSRLTVL.

The V and J genes are TRBV6-5 and TRBJ1-3, with D uncertain. With 6 bases removed from V and 0 bases from J, the gap between germline ends came to 6 bases. CDR1 is MNHEY, CDR2 SVGAGI, per germline. CDR3 size: 13 residues. The chain's CDR3 is CASRESSGNTIYF. The CDR3 DNA sequence: TGTGCCAGCAGAGAGAGCTCTGGAAACACCATATATTTT.

This chain uses TRBV19 with TRBJ2-7; 8 bases agree with TRBD1. Germline V CDR1 and CDR2: LNHDA, SQIVND (reference sequence). The CDR3 is made up of 13 amino acids. With V trimmed by 4 bases and J by 4 bases, 3 bases remained unmatched. CDR3 in DNA: TGTGCCAGTAGTAGACAGGGGTCGTACGAGCAGTACTTC. Amino acid sequence: CASSRQGSYEQYF.

The V gene is TRBV5-1, the J gene TRBJ2-7; TRBD1 agrees at 11 bases. Germline trimming cut 4 bases from V and 6 bases from J; bases unmatched to any gene: 9. Germline values: CDR1 SGHRS, CDR2 YFSETQ. This CDR3 comprises 15 residues. Here the CDR3 reads CASSPGTGGNLEQYF. The CDR3 DNA follows: TGCGCCAGCAGCCCCGGGACAGGGGGAAACCTCGAGCAGTACTTC.

This chain connects TRBV18 to TRBJ2-7; D not resolved. The CDR3 has 13 residues. Germline V lookup: CDR1 KGHSH, CDR2 LQKENI. V lost 0 bases to trimming and J lost 6 bases, with 9 bases between them. The CDR3 DNA reads TGTGCCAGCTCACCACCGACGGAGACCGAGCAGTACTTC. It translates to CASSPPTETEQYF.

The chain joins TRBV27 to TRBJ2-1, with 11 bases identical to TRBD2. J lost 5 bases, V lost 0 bases, and 9 bases had no gene match. The CDR3 is 18 amino acids. Germline CDR1 reads MNHEY; CDR2 reads SMNVEV (reference sequence). The chain's CDR3 is CASSLSRRGLAGNNEQFF. The DNA for the CDR3 is TGTGCCAGCAGTTTATCAAGGCGAGGACTAGCGGGTAACAATGAGCAGTTCTTC.

This chain uses TRBV6-1 with TRBJ2-7; no clear D. The CDR3 contains 15 residues. V gave up 1 base and J gave up 3 bases, with 13 bases separating them. Germline V gene sequence: CDR1 MNHNS, CDR2 SASEGT. CDR3 nucleotide sequence: TGTGCCAGCAGTGAAGGCCCAGCACCATTCTACGAGCAGTACTTC. Encoded protein: CASSEGPAPFYEQYF.

The chain is built from TRBV9 and TRBJ2-7; maybe TRBD2 (6 bases). The CDR3 has 14 residues. Germline CDR1 SGDLS, CDR2 YYNGEE. The V and J ends lost 0 bases and 3 bases respectively, with 10 bases between them. The chain's CDR3 is CASSVGGNLYEQYF. The DNA of the CDR3 is TGTGCCAGCAGCGTAGGCGGGAACCTCTACGAGCAGTACTTC.

This clone was observed a single time. The V and J genes are TRBV5-1 and TRBJ2-5, with TRBD2 matching over 7 bases. The CDR3 runs to 17 residues. The ends lost 0 bases at V and 1 base at J; junction bases unmatched: 9. Germline V gives CDR1 SGHRS, CDR2 YFSETQ. The CDR3 spells CASSLVPAGRGQETQYF. The CDR3, as DNA: TGCGCCAGCAGCTTGGTGCCGGCAGGGAGGGGCCAAGAGACCCAGTACTTC.

The chain combines TRBV18 with TRBJ1-2; D is ambiguous. There are 16 residues in the CDR3. Per the germline V gene, CDR1 is KGHSH and CDR2 is LQKENI. Deletions cut 2 bases from V and 1 base from J, with 14 bases between. The CDR3 loop is CASSPESGPINYGYTF. In nucleotides, the CDR3 is TGTGCCAGCTCACCAGAATCCGGACCTATTAACTATGGCTACACCTTC.

This clone showed up just a few times. CDR3 nucleotides: TGTGCCAGCAGTGAAGCGGGCCATAGCAATCAGCCCCAGCATTTT. Its protein product is CASSEAGHSNQPQHF. V and J are TRBV6-1 and TRBJ1-5, with D unclear. Germline-derived CDR1 and CDR2 are MNHNS and SASEGT. This CDR3 is 15 amino acids long. V was shortened by 0 bases and J by 0 bases, with 6 bases between the two germline ends.

This chain uses TRBV7-3 with TRBJ2-5, with D tentatively TRBD2 (5 bases). With 3 bases removed from V and 5 bases from J, the gap between germline ends came to 7 bases. Germline CDR1 and CDR2: SGHTA and FQGTGA. This CDR3 has 12 amino acids. This CDR3 reads CASSFSGETQYF. The CDR3 DNA follows: TGTGCCAGCAGCTTTTCGGGGGAGACCCAGTACTTC.

J is TRBJ1-2 and V is TRBV15; 9 nucleotides match TRBD1. The length of the CDR3 is 14 residues. V lost 1 base to trimming and J lost 7 bases; unmatched junction nucleotides: 4. CDR1 is LNHNV, CDR2 YYDKDF, per germline (reference sequence). The CDR3 DNA is TGTGCCACCAGCAGAGGGGGACAGGGCATTGGCTACACCTTC. The encoded protein is CATSRGGQGIGYTF.

J is TRBJ1-2 and V is TRBV5-1; D is ambiguous. The germline V gene has CDR1 SGHRS and CDR2 YFSETQ. Trimming stripped 3 bases from V and 7 bases from J, with 16 bases between. This CDR3 contains 14 residues. DNA for the CDR3: TGCGCCAGCAGCTGGACGGACCAGATGGGTGGCTACACCTTC. Its protein product is CASSWTDQMGGYTF.